This T cell receptor (beta chain) was documented in a study of cytomegalovirus exposure and HLA in healthy donors. Measured with immunoSEQ multiplex PCR; TCRdb has only the in-frame clones, and not every one. The profile covers approximately 300,000 clones, with about 85% appearing a single time and 0.95% to 1.5% taken by the ten largest. The sample was PBMCs. The source is a woman in her 30s in good health and CMV-seropositive.

The CDR3 nucleotides are TGTGCCAGCAGTTACGGGCAGGCGAACACCGGGGAGCTGTTTTTT. Encoded protein: CASSYGQANTGELFF. This rearrangement joins TRBV6-5 to TRBJ2-2; no reliable D call. The CDR3 spans 15 residues. Germline CDR1 and CDR2: MNHEY and SVGAGI. The V end lost 2 bases, the J end lost 0 bases, and 7 bases lay between the germline ends.